This T cell receptor beta chain is drawn from a study of blood T cell repertoires in COVID-19. Study as a whole: T cells, B-cell-depleted T cells, or PBMCs supplied cDNA or gDNA.

Authors' data handling: For nucleated cells, counts were estimated from reference gene primer amplification. Sequencing was performed with immunoSEQ multiplex PCR; in TCRdb, only in-frame clones are kept and a portion is missing. V, J and clone size are taken as reported in that table, and D and trimming were inferred from the DNA itself. The sample shows about 300,000 clones, roughly 84% of them seen only once. The J segment lost 3 bases and the V segment lost 2 bases, leaving 7 bases of the junction unmatched. The germline CDR1 and CDR2 sequences are SGHVS and FQNEAQ. The CDR3 sequence is 16 residues long. Patients at the Seattle site were enrolled during active infection and followed longitudinally.

The V call is TRBV7-8, the J call TRBJ2-7, with 10 nucleotides matching TRBD2. Sequences were obtained from peripheral blood. The clonotype was recovered from a human donor with COVID-19, enrolled during active disease. The donor label of this sample is uncertain. The CDR3 loop reads CASSLTSGTPFYEQYF. CDR3 nucleotide sequence: TGTGCCAGCAGCTTAACTAGCGGGACCCCCTTCTACGAGCAGTACTTC.